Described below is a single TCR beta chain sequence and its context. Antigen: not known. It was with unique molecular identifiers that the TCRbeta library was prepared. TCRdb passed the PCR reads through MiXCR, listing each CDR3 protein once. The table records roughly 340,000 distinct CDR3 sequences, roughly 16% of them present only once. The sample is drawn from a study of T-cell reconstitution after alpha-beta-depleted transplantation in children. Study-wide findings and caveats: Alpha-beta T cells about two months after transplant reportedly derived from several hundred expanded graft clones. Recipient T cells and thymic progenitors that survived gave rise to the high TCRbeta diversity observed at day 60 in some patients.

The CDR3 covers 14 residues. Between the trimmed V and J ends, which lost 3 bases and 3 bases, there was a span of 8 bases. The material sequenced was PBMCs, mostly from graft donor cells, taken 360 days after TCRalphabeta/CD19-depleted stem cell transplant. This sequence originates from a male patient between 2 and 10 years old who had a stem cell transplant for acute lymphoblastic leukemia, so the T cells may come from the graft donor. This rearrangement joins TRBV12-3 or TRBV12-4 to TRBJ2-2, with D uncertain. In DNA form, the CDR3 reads TGTGCCAGCAGTTTTCTGGGTTACACCGGGGAGCTGTTTTTT. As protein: CASSFLGYTGELFF.